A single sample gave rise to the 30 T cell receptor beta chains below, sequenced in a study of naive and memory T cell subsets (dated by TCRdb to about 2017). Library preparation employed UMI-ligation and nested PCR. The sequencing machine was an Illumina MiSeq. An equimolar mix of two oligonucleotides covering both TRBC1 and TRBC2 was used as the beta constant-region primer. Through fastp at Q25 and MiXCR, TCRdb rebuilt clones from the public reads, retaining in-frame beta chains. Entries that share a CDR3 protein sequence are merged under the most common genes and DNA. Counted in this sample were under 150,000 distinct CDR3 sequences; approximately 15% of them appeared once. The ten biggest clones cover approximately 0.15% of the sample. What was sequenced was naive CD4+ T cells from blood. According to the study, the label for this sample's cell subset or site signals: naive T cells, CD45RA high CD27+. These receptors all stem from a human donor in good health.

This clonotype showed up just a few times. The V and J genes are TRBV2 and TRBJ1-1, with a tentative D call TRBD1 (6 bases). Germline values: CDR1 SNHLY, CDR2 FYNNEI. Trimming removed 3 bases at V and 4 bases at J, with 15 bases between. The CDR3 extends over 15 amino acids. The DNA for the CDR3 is TGTGCCAGCAGTGAGAGGGGCAGGGGAGTCACTGAAGCTTTCTTT. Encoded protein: CASSERGRGVTEAFF.

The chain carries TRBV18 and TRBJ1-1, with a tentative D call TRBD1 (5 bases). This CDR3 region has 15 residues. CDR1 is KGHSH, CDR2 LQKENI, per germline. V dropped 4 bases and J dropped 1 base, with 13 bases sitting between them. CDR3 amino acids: CASSQAAGKNTEAFF. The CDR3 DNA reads TGTGCCAGCTCACAAGCGGCAGGGAAGAACACTGAAGCTTTCTTT.

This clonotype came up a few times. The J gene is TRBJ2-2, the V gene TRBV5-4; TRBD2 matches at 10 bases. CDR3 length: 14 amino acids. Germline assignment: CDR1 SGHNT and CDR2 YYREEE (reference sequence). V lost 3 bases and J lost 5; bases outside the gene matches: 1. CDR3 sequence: CASSSSGSTGELFF. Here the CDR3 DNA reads TGTGCCAGCAGCTCTAGCGGGAGTACCGGGGAGCTGTTTTTT.

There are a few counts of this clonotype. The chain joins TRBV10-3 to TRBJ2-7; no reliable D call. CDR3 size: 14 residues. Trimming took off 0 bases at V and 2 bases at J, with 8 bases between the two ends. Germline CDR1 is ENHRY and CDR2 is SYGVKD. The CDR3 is CAISESAVAYEQYF. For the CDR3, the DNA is TGTGCCATCAGTGAGTCGGCGGTAGCCTACGAGCAGTACTTC.

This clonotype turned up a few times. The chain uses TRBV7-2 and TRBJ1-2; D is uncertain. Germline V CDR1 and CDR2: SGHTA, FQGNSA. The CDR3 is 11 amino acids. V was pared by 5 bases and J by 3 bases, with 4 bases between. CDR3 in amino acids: CASSTDYGYTF. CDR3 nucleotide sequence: TGTGCCAGCAGCACTGACTATGGCTACACCTTC. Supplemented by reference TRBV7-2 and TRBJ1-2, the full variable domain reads GAGVSQSPSNKVTEKGKDVELRCDPISGHTALYWYRQSLGQGLEFLIYFQGNSAPDKSGLPSDRFSAERTGGSVSTLTIQRTQQEDSAVYLCASSTDYGYTFGSGTRLTVV.

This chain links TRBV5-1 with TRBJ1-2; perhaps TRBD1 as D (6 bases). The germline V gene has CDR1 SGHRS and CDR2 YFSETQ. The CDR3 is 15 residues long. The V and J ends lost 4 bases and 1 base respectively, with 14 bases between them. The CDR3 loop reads CASSTGQTNNYGYTF. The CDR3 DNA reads TGCGCCAGCAGCACTGGACAGACAAATAACTATGGCTACACCTTC.

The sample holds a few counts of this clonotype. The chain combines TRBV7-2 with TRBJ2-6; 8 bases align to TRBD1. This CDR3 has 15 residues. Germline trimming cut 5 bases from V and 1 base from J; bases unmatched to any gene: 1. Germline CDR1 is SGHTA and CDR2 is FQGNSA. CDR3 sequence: CASSRTGSGANVLTF. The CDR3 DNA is TGTGCCAGCAGCAGGACAGGGTCTGGGGCCAACGTCCTGACTTTC.

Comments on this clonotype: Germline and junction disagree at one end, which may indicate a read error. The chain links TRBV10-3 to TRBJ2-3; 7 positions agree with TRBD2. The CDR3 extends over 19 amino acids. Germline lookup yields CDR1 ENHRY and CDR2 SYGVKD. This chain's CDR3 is CANSESRTRVREGADTQYF. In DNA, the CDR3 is TGTGCCAACAGTGAGTCGAGGACTAGGGTCCGAGAAGGGGCAGATACGCAGTATTTT.

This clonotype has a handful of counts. This CDR3 reads CSAESGLARRNEQFF. DNA of the CDR3: TGCAGTGCCGAATCCGGACTAGCGCGTAGGAATGAGCAGTTCTTC. The chain joins TRBV20-1 to TRBJ2-1, with 9 bases matching TRBD2. The CDR3 has 15 amino acids. Germline-derived CDR1 and CDR2 are DFQATT and SNEGSKA (reference sequence). With V trimmed by 6 bases and J by 7 bases, 13 bases remained unmatched.

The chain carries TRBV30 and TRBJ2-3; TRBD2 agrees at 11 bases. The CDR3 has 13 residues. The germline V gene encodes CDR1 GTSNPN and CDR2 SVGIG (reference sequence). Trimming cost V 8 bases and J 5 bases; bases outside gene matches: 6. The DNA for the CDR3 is TGTGCCAGAACTAGCGGGAGACAAGATACGCAGTATTTT. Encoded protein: CARTSGRQDTQYF.

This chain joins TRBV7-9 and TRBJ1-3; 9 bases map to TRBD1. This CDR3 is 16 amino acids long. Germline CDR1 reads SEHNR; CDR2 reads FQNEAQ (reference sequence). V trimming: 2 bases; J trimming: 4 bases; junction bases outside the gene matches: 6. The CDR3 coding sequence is TGTGCCAGCAGCTTATCCACCGGGACAGGGGGAAACACCATATATTTT. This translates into CASSLSTGTGGNTIYF.

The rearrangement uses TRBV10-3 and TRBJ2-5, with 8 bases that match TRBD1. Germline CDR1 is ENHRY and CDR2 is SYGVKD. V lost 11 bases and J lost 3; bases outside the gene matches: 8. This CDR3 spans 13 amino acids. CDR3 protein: CAAKDRVEETQYF. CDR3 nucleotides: TGTGCCGCCAAGGACAGGGTGGAAGAGACCCAGTACTTC.

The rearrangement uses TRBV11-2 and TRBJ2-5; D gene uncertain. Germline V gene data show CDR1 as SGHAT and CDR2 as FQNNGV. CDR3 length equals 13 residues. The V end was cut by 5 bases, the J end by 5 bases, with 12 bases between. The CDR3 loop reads CASSAANSETQYF. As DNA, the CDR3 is TGTGCCAGCAGCGCGGCCAACTCGGAGACCCAGTACTTC.

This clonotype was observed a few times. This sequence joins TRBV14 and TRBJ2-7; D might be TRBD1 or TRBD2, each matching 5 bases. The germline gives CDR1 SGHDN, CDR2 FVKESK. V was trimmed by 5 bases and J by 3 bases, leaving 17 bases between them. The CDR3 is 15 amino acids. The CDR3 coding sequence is TGTGCCAGCAGCTCCACGAGGGACGAACACTACGAGCAGTACTTC. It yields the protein CASSSTRDEHYEQYF.

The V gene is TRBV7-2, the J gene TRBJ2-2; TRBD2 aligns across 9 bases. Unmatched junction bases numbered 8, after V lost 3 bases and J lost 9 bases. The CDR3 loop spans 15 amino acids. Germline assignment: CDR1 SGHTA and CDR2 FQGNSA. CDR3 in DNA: TGTGCCAGCAGCTTGGGACTAGCCAATACCCGGGAGCTGTTTTTT. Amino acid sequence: CASSLGLANTRELFF.

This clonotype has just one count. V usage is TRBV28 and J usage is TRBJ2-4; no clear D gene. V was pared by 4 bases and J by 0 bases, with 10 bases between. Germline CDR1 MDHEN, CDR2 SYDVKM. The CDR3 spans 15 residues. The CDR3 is CASSSSAKAKNIQYF. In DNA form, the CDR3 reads TGTGCCAGCAGTTCCTCCGCGAAAGCCAAAAACATTCAGTACTTC.

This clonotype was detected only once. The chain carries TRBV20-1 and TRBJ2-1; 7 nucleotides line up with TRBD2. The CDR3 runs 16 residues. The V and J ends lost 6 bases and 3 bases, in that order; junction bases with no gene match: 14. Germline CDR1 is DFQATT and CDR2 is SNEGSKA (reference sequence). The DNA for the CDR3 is TGCAGTGCGGCCCCCCCCCCCGGGACTAACTACAATGAGCAGTTCTTC. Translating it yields CSAAPPPGTNYNEQFF.

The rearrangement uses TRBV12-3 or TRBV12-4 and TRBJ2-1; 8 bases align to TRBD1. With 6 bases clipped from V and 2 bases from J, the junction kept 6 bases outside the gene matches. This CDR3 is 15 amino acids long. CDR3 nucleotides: TGTGCCAGCAGCCACAGGGGGAGGCCCTACAATGAGCAGTTCTTC. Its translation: CASSHRGRPYNEQFF.

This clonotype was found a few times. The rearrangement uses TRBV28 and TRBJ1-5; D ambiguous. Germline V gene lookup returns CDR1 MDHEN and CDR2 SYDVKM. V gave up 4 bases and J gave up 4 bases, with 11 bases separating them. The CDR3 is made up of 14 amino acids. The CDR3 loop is CASSYDMGNQPQHF. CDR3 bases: TGTGCCAGCAGTTATGACATGGGGAATCAGCCCCAGCATTTT.

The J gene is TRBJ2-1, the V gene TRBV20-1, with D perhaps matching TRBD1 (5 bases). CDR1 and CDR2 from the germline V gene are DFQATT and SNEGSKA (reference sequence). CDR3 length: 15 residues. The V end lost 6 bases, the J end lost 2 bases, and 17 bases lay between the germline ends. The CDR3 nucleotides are TGCAGTGCCGAAAAAGGGGCTCACACCTACAATGAGCAGTTCTTC. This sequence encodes CSAEKGAHTYNEQFF.

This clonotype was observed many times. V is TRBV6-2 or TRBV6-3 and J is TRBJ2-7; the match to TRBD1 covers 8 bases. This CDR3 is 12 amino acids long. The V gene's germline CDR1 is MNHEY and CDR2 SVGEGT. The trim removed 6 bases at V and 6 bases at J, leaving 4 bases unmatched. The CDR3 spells CASRGTGPEQYF. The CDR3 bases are TGTGCCAGCAGAGGGACAGGCCCCGAGCAGTACTTC.

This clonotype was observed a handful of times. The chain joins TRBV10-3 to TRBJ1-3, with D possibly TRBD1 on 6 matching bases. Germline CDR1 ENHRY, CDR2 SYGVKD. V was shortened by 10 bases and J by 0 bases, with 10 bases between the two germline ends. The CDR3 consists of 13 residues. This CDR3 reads CASQGSSGNTIYF. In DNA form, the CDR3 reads TGTGCCAGCCAGGGGAGCTCTGGAAACACCATATATTTT.

CDR3 amino acids: CASSREGGSDTQYF. In DNA, the CDR3 is TGTGCCAGCAGTCGCGAGGGGGGATCGGATACGCAGTATTTT. V and J are TRBV5-4 and TRBJ2-3; D possibly uses TRBD1 or TRBD2 (6 bases each). Germline V CDR1 and CDR2: SGHNT, YYREEE (reference sequence). The length of the CDR3 is 14 residues. V lost 5 bases, J lost 6 bases, and 16 bases lay in between.

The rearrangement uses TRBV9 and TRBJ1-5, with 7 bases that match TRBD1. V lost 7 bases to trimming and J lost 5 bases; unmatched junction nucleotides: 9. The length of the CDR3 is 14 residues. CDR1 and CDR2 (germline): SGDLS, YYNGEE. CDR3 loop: CASGGTALYQPQHF. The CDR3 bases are TGTGCCAGCGGGGGGACAGCTTTATATCAGCCCCAGCATTTT.

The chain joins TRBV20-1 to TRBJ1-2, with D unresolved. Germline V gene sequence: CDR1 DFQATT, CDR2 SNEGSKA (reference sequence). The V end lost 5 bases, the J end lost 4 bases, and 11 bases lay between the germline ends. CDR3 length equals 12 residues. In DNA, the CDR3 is TGCAGTGCTTTCGTCAGGCCCTATGGCTACACCTTC. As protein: CSAFVRPYGYTF.

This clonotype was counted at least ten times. In nucleotides, the CDR3 is TGCAGTGCTAGAAGGGCGGGAGTCGCAGATACGCAGTATTTT. Its translation: CSARRAGVADTQYF. The chain uses TRBV20-1 and TRBJ2-3, with 7 nucleotides matching TRBD2. Trimming took 2 bases from V and 4 from J; bases not matched to a gene: 6. Germline lookup yields CDR1 DFQATT and CDR2 SNEGSKA (reference sequence). The CDR3 contains 14 residues.

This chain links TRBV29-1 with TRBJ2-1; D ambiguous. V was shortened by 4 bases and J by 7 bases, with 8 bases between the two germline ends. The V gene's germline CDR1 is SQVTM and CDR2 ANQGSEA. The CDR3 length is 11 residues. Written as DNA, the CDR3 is TGCAGCGTTGTACCCCGGAATGAGCAGTTCTTC. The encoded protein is CSVVPRNEQFF.

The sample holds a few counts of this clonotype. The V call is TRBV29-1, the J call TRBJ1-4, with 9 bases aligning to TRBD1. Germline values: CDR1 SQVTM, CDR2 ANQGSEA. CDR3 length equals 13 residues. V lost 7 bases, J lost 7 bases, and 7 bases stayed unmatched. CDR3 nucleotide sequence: TGCAGCGCTGGACAGGGGAGGGGTGAAAAACTGTTTTTT. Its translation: CSAGQGRGEKLFF.

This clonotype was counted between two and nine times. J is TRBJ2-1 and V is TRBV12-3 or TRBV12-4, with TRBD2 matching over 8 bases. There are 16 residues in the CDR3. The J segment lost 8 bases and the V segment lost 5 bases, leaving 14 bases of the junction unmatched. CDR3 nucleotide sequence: TGTGCCAGCAGTCACTATGGGACCGCGGGAGGTCATGAGCAGTTCTTC. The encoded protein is CASSHYGTAGGHEQFF.

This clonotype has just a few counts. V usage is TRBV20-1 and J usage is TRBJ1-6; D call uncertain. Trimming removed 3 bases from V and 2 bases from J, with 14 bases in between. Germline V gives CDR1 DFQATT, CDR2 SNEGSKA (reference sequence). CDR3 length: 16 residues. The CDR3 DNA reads TGCAGTGCTAGGACCGGAGGAGGGCCCTATAATTCACCCCTCCACTTT. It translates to CSARTGGGPYNSPLHF.